This is a list of T cell receptor beta chains from one sample in a study of CD8+ T cells in alopecia areata. Generated by immunoSEQ multiplex PCR, the TCRdb table keeps only in-frame clones and is missing some. This repertoire shows 100,000 to 130,000 clones, 45% to 60% found once; its top ten account for 20% to 25%. The sequencing sample was made of NKG2D-low CD8+ T cells sorted from blood. Receptors originate from a human donor with alopecia areata. Each CDR3 is given with its conserved first and last residue. The order of the fields is V gene, clone size, J gene, D gene, CDR3 protein, CDR3 DNA. D genes are given only for firm matches. The size of a clone is reported for some rows only, either as once, few or many, or as a class for expanded clones.

>TRBV29-1|-|TRBJ1-2|-
CSVEGGEIYGYTF
TGCAGCGTTGAGGGCGGTGAGATCTATGGCTACACCTTC
>TRBV27|-|TRBJ2-1|TRBD2
CASSPISGELAATYNEQFF
TGTGCCAGCAGTCCAATCTCCGGGGAACTAGCGGCGACCTACAATGAGCAGTTCTTC
>TRBV7-9|-|TRBJ2-5|-
CASSLVRGPETQYF
TGTGCCAGCAGCTTAGTACGAGGGCCAGAGACCCAGTACTTC
>TRBV27|-|TRBJ2-1|TRBD2
CASSPPLAGDNNEQFF
TGTGCCAGCAGTCCCCCCTTAGCGGGGGACAACAATGAGCAGTTCTTC
>TRBV29-1|many|TRBJ2-3|-
CSSGKDTQYF
TGCAGCTCCGGAAAAGATACGCAGTATTTT
>TRBV27|few|TRBJ2-7|-
CASSLSPKGEQYF
TGTGCCAGCAGTTTAAGTCCGAAGGGGGAGCAGTACTTC
>TRBV29-1|-|TRBJ2-1|TRBD2
CSVEAMRETPNEQFF
TGCAGCGTTGAGGCTATGCGGGAGACCCCCAATGAGCAGTTCTTC
>TRBV7-8|-|TRBJ2-1|-
CASSLGGFDEQFF
TGTGCCAGCAGCTTAGGAGGGTTCGATGAGCAGTTCTTC
>TRBV4-2|few|TRBJ1-4|-
CASSQESAWGDEKLFF
TGTGCCAGCAGCCAAGAATCGGCGTGGGGGGATGAAAAACTGTTTTTT
>TRBV5-4|-|TRBJ2-7|-
CASSFGNYEQYF
TGTGCCAGCAGCTTTGGGAATTACGAGCAGTACTTC
>TRBV4-1|-|TRBJ2-1|-
CASSRYNEQFF
TGCGCCAGCAGCCGCTACAATGAGCAGTTCTTC
>TRBV6-6|-|TRBJ1-5|-
CASSYSGGNQPQHF
TGTGCCAGCAGTTACTCGGGGGGCAATCAGCCCCAGCATTTT
>TRBV27|-|TRBJ2-7|-
CASSLGRIPYEQYF
TGTGCCAGCAGTTTAGGACGGATACCCTACGAGCAGTACTTC
>TRBV13|-|TRBJ2-6|-
CASSQGAIGSGANVLTF
TGTGCCAGCAGCCAAGGCGCTATCGGCTCTGGGGCCAACGTCCTGACTTTC
>TRBV27|-|TRBJ2-3|-
CASSPTKLVGSDTQYF
TGTGCCAGCAGTCCCACCAAACTAGTAGGGTCGGATACGCAGTATTTT
>TRBV29-1|-|TRBJ2-6|-
CSVGTRRAGANVLTF
TGCAGCGTAGGGACCCGAAGAGCAGGGGCCAACGTCCTGACTTTC
>TRBV27|-|TRBJ2-7|TRBD1
CASSSDRGPYEQYF
TGTGCCAGCAGTTCGGACAGGGGGCCGTACGAGCAGTACTTC
>TRBV4-1|-|TRBJ2-1|TRBD2
CASSHELAGDYNEQFF
TGCGCCAGCAGCCACGAACTAGCGGGAGATTACAATGAGCAGTTCTTC
>TRBV7-8|-|TRBJ2-2|-
CASSLGTGELFF
TGTGCCAGCAGCTTGGGCACCGGGGAGCTGTTTTTT
>TRBV15|-|TRBJ1-5|-
CATSREVAFPNQPQHF
TGTGCCACCAGCAGAGAAGTGGCATTCCCGAATCAGCCCCAGCATTTT
>TRBV7-9|few|TRBJ2-5|-
CASSFGSETQYF
TGTGCCAGCAGCTTTGGGTCAGAGACCCAGTACTTC
>TRBV28|-|TRBJ2-3|TRBD2
CASSFSSGSLDTQYF
TGTGCCAGCAGTTTTTCTAGCGGGAGTTTAGATACGCAGTATTTT
>TRBV9|-|TRBJ2-7|TRBD2
CASSPPQAGEYEQYF
TGTGCCAGCAGCCCCCCACAAGCGGGAGAGTACGAGCAGTACTTC
>TRBV2|-|TRBJ2-1|-
CASSEAVRPHEQFF
TGTGCCAGCAGTGAAGCGGTAAGGCCCCATGAGCAGTTCTTC